This T cell receptor beta chain emerged from a study of metastatic and nonmetastatic thyroid tumors. Turning to the study itself: Across blood and tumor or nodule tissue, repertoires from malignant and benign thyroid patients were compared with one another. Findings and caveats of the study: In blood and tumor, TCR beta diversity was reportedly significantly higher in malignant thyroid tumors than in benign nodules.

With V trimmed by 7 bases and J by 7 bases, 18 bases remained unmatched. Germline V CDR1 and CDR2: MNHEY, SVGEGT. This CDR3 is built from 17 residues. All patients reached thyroid surgery having received no treatment beforehand. How the authors handled the data: To classify distant metastasis in papillary thyroid cancer, a model was built from CDR3 differences across clinicopathological groups. From the PCR reads, TCRdb re-called clones with MiXCR. Clone size and V and J calls follow TCRdb, not the original study. The sample holds 70,000 or so clones, more than 13% seen once. This clone appeared a few times. Antigen specificity is unknown.

This sequence originates from a male donor with papillary thyroid cancer or a benign thyroid nodule (not recorded which). Some clones in this sample may be carry-over from other donors' samples. V usage is TRBV6-2 or TRBV6-3 and J usage is TRBJ2-7; 11 nucleotides line up with TRBD1. Sequencing used blood. DNA of the CDR3: TGTGCCAGCAAATGGCGGACAGGGGGCTGTCCTTTTAGTGAGCAGTACGTC. Its protein product is CASKWRTGGCPFSEQYV.